Below, 6 T cell receptor beta chains from the same sample are listed, as sequenced in a study of shared clonotypes between healthy human individuals. Clones were read by immunoSEQ multiplex PCR, and TCRdb kept only the in-frame ones, dropping some. Of some 1 million clones in the sample, approximately 68% are singletons; the top ten hold approximately 1.5%. The sequenced sample consisted of memory CD4+ T cells sorted from blood. The subset: CD45RA-negative fraction. The receptors shown here come from a man younger than 30 in good health.

The chain combines TRBV6-6 with TRBJ2-1, with 10 bases fitting TRBD2. Germline assignment: CDR1 MNHNY and CDR2 SVGAGI (reference sequence). V lost 4 bases, J lost 7 bases, and 4 bases stayed unmatched. The CDR3 runs 14 residues. Here the CDR3 DNA reads TGTGCCAGCAGTTCCGGGACTAGCGAGAATGAGCAGTTCTTC. Translated, it gives CASSSGTSENEQFF.

The chain uses TRBV11-2 and TRBJ1-4; TRBD1 is a possible D gene (5 bases). The germline V gene encodes CDR1 SGHAT and CDR2 FQNNGV. V was cut by 8 bases and J by 5 bases, with 12 bases left in between. The CDR3 extends over 13 amino acids. Here the CDR3 reads CASRRGQNEKLFF. CDR3 bases: TGTGCCAGCCGACGGGGCCAAAATGAAAAACTGTTTTTT.

The rearrangement uses TRBV6-5 and TRBJ2-7; TRBD2 matches 13 bases. CDR3 length equals 15 residues. The trim removed 4 bases at V and 4 bases at J, leaving 4 bases unmatched. From germline, CDR1 is MNHEY and CDR2 SVGAGI. The CDR3 DNA reads as TGTGCCAGCAGTTTCGGACTAGCGGGAGAGTACGAGCAGTACTTC. Encoded protein: CASSFGLAGEYEQYF.

This rearrangement joins TRBV6-1 to TRBJ2-7; unclear D gene. The CDR3 consists of 13 residues. Germline V gene sequence: CDR1 MNHNS, CDR2 SASEGT. V lost 6 bases and J 0 bases, leaving 9 bases between the germline ends. CDR3 sequence: CASSSRPSYEQYF. Here the CDR3 DNA reads TGTGCCAGCAGCTCAAGGCCCTCCTACGAGCAGTACTTC.

The chain recombines TRBV18 with TRBJ1-3, with D tentatively TRBD1 (5 bases). This CDR3 has 16 amino acids. The V end lost 3 bases, the J end lost 0 bases, and 12 bases lay between the germline ends. CDR1 KGHSH and CDR2 LQKENI come from the germline V gene. In DNA, the CDR3 is TGTGCCAGCTCACCTATGACAGTGAGCTCTGGAAACACCATATATTTT. It is translated as CASSPMTVSSGNTIYF. The full variable domain, in which reference TRBV18 and TRBJ1-3 provide the parts outside the CDR3, is NAGVMQNPRHLVRRRGQEARLRCSPMKGHSHVYWYRQLPEEGLKFMVYLQKENIIDESGMPKERFSAEFPKEGPSILRIQQVVRGDSAAYFCASSPMTVSSGNTIYFGEGSWLTVV.

The CDR3 bases are TGTGCCAGCAGCGAAACAGGGGGAGGAAACACCATATATTTT. It translates to CASSETGGGNTIYF. The genes are TRBV9 and TRBJ1-3; 8 nucleotides agree with TRBD1. Germline trimming cut 3 bases from V and 4 bases from J; bases unmatched to any gene: 3. The length of the CDR3 is 14 residues. Germline CDR1 reads SGDLS; CDR2 reads YYNGEE.